This T cell receptor (beta chain) was retrieved from a study of post-analysis software for immune sequencing data. Study information: Disease trajectories encompassed relapsing-remitting, secondary progressive and progressive-relapsing multiple sclerosis.

In regard to this clonotype: What it binds is unknown.

The CDR3 consists of 14 residues. Trimming stripped 7 bases from V and 1 base from J, with 13 bases between. cDNA libraries for TCR beta contained unique molecular identifiers. TCRdb recomputed calls from the PCR reads with MiXCR, one row per CDR3 protein. The sample includes 650,000 to 900,000 distinct CDR3 sequences, about half of them seen just once. Findings of the study overall: Relative to controls, patients had five TRBV segments at higher frequency, with TRBV5-6, TRBV5-1 and TRBV20-1 among these. Batch-mates among the samples co-clustered strongly by F measure.

This chain links TRBV12-3 or TRBV12-4 with TRBJ1-1; D is ambiguous. Sequencing was performed on blood. This TCR derives from a girl aged 5-17 years with multiple sclerosis. Here the CDR3 DNA reads TGTGCCAGCACGGATTCTCTCGGGAACACTGAAGCTTTCTTT. Its translation is CASTDSLGNTEAFF.